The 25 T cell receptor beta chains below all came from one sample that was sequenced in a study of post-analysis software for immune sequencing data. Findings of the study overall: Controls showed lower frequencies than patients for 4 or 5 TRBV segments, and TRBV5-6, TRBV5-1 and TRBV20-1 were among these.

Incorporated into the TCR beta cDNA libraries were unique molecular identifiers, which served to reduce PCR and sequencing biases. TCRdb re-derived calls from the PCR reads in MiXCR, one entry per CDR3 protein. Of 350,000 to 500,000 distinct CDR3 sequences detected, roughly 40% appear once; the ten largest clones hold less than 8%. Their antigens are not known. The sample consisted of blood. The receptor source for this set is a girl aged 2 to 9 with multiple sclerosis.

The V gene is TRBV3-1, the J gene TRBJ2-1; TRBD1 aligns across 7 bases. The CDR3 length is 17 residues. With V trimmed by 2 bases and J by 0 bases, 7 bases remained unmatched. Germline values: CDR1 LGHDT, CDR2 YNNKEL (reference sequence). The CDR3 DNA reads TGTGCCAGCAGCCAAAAGGGACAGCGTAGCTCCTACAATGAGCAGTTCTTC. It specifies CASSQKGQRSSYNEQFF.

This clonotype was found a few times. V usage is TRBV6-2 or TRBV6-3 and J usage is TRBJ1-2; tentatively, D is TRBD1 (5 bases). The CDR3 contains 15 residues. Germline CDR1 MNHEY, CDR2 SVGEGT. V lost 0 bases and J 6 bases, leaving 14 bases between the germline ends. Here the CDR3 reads CASSYSPSGLDGYTF. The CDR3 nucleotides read TGTGCCAGCAGTTACTCCCCCTCAGGGTTGGATGGCTACACCTTC.

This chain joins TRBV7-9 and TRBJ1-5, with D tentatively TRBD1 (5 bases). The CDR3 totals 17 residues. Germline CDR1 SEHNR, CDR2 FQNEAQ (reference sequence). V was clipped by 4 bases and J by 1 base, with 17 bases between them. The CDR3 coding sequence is TGTGCCAGCAGCTCTCAGGGTACCCCTGTCAGCAATCAGCCCCAGCATTTT. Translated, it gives CASSSQGTPVSNQPQHF. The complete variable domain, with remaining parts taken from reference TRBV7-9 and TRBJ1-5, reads DTGVSQNPRHKITKRGQNVTFRCDPISEHNRLYWYRQTLGQGPEFLTYFQNEAQLEKSRLLSDRFSAERPKGSFSTLEIQRTEQGDSAMYLCASSSQGTPVSNQPQHFGDGTRLSIL.

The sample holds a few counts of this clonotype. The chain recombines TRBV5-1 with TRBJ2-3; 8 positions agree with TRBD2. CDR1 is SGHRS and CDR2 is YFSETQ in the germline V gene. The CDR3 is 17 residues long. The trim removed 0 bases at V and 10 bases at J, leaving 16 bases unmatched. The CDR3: CASSLAWRSGDPRSQYF. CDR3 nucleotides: TGCGCCAGCAGCTTGGCCTGGCGTAGCGGGGATCCTAGGTCGCAGTATTTT.

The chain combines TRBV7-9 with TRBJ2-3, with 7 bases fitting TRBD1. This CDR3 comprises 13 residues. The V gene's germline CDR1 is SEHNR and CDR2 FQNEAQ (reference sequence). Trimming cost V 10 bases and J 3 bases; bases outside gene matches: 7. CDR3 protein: CANSQGSTDTQYF. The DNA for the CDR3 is TGTGCCAACTCACAGGGGAGTACAGATACGCAGTATTTT.

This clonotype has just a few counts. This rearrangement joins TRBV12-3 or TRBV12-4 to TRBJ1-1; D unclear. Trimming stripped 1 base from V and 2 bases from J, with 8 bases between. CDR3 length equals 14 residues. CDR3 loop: CASSLVRVNTEAFF. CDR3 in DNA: TGTGCCAGCAGTTTAGTTCGGGTAAACACTGAAGCTTTCTTT.

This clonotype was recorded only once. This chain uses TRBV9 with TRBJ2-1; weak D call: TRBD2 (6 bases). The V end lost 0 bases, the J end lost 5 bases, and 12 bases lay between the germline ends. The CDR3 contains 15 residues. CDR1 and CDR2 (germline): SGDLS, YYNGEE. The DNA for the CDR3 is TGTGCCAGCAGCGTAGGTAGCGGACCAGACAATGAGCAGTTCTTC. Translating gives CASSVGSGPDNEQFF. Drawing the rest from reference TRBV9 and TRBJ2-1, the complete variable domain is DSGVTQTPKHLITATGQRVTLRCSPRSGDLSVYWYQQSLDQGLQFLIQYYNGEERAKGNILERFSAQQFPDLHSELNLSSLELGDSALYFCASSVGSGPDNEQFFGPGTRLTVL.

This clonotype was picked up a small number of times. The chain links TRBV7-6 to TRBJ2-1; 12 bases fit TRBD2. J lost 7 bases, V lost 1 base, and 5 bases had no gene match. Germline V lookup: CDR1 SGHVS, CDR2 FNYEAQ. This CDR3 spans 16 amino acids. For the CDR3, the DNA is TGTGCCAGCAGCTTAGAAGCTAGCGGGGGGGCTAATGAGCAGTTCTTC. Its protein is CASSLEASGGANEQFF.

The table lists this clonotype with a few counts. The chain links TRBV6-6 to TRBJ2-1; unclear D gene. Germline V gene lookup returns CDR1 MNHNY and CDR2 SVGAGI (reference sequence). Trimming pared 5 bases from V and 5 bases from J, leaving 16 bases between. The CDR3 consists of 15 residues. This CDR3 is CASSTDPFPDNEQFF. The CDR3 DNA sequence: TGTGCCAGCAGTACGGACCCCTTCCCCGACAATGAGCAGTTCTTC.

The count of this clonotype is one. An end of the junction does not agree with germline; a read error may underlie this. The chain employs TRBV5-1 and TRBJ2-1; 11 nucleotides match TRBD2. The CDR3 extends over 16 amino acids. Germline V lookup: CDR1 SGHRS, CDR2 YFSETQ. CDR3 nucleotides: TGCGCCAGCACGACCCTTCTAGCGGGGGGTTACAATAAGCAGTTCTTC. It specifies CASTTLLAGGYNKQFF.

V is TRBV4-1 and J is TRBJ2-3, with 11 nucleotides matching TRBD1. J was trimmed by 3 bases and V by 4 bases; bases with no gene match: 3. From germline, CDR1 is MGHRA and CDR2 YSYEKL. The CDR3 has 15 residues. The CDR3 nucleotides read TGCGCCAGCAGCCGAGGACAGGGGGCAACAGATACGCAGTATTTT. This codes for CASSRGQGATDTQYF.

The CDR3 DNA reads as TGTGCCAGCAGTCGGGTCTCACGAAGGTCCTCGTCTAACTATGGCTACACCTTC. Translated, it gives CASSRVSRRSSSNYGYTF. V is TRBV28 and J is TRBJ1-2, with D uncertain. The CDR3 contains 18 residues. Per the germline V gene, CDR1 is MDHEN and CDR2 is SYDVKM. Trimming took 5 bases from V and 0 from J, leaving 22 bases between them.

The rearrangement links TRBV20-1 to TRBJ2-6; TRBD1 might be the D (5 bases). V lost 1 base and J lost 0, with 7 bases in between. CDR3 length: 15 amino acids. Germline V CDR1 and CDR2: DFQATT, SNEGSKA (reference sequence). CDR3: CSARGQNSGANVLTF. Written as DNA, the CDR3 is TGCAGTGCTAGAGGACAGAACTCTGGGGCCAACGTCCTGACTTTC.

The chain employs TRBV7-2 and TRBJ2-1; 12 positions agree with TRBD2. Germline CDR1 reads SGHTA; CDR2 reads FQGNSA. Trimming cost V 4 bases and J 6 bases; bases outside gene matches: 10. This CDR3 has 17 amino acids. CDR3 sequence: CASSSFRTSGMPNEQFF. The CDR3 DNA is TGTGCCAGCAGCTCATTTAGGACTAGCGGGATGCCCAATGAGCAGTTCTTC.

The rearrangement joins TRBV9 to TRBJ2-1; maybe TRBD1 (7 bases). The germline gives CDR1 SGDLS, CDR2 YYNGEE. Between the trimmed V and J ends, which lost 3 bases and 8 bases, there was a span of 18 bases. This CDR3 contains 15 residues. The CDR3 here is CASSAEGAPGDEQFF. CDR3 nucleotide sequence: TGTGCCAGCAGCGCGGAGGGGGCTCCAGGGGATGAGCAGTTCTTC.

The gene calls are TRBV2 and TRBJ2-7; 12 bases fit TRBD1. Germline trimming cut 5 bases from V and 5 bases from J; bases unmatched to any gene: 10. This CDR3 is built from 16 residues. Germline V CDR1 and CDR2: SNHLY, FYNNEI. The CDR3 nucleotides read TGTGCCAGCAGTAATCCGGGACAGGGGGCTCTCAACGAGCAGTACTTC. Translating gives CASSNPGQGALNEQYF.

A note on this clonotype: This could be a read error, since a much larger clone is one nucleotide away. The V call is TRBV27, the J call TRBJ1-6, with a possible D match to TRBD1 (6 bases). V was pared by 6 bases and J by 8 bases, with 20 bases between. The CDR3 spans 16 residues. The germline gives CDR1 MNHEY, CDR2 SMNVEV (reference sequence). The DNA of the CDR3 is TGTGCCAGCAGCTTACGGACAGCCCCGGATGATTCACCCCTCCACTTT. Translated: CASSLRTAPDDSPLHF.

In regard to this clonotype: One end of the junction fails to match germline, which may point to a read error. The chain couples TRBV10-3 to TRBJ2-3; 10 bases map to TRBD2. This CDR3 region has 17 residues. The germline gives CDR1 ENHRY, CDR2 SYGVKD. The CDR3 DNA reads TGTGCCATCGGTGATCCCCGAACTAGCGGGACCACAGATACGCAGTATTTT. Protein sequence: CAIGDPRTSGTTDTQYF.

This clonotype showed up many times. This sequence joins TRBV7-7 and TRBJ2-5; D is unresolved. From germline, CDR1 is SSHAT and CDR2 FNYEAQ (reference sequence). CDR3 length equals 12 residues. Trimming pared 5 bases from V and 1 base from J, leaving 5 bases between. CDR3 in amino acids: CASSPIQETQYF. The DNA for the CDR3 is TGTGCCAGCAGCCCCATCCAAGAGACCCAGTACTTC.

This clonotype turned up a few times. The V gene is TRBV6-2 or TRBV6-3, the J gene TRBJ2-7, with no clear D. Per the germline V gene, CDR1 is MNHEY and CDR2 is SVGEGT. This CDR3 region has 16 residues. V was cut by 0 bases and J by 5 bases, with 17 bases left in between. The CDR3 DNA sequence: TGTGCCAGCAGTTACTCGATTAGTCAGGCTCTCGACGAGCAGTACTTC. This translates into CASSYSISQALDEQYF.

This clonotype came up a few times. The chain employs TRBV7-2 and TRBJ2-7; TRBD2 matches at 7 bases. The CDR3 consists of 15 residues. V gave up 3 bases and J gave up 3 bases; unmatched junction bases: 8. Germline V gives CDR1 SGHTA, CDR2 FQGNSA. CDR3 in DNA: TGTGCCAGCAGCTTGTCAGGGACTATAGACTACGAGCAGTACTTC. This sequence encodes CASSLSGTIDYEQYF.

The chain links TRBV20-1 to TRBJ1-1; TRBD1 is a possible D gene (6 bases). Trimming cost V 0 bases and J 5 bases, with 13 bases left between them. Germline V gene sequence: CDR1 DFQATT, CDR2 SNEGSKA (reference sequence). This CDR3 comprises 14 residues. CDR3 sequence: CSARDLGARTEAFF. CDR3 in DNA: TGCAGTGCTAGAGATCTGGGGGCGCGTACTGAAGCTTTCTTT.

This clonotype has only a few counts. CDR3 bases: TGCAGTGCTAGGCTAGAAGACACAGATACGCAGTATTTT. Its protein is CSARLEDTDTQYF. This chain links TRBV20-1 with TRBJ2-3, with unresolved D. V gave up 3 bases and J gave up 2 bases, with 9 bases separating them. The CDR3 has 13 residues. Per the germline V gene, CDR1 is DFQATT and CDR2 is SNEGSKA (reference sequence).

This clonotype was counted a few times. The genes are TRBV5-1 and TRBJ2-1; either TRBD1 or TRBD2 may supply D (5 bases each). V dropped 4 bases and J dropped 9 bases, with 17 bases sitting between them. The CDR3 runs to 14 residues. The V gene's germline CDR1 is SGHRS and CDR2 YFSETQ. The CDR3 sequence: CASSTAGTPSEQFF. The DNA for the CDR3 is TGCGCCAGCAGCACGGCCGGGACCCCGAGTGAGCAGTTCTTC.

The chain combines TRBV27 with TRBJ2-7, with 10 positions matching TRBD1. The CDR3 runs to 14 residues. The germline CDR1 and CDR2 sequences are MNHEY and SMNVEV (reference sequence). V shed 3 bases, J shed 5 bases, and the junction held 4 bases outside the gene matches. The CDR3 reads CASSFTTGGDEQYF. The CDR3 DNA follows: TGTGCCAGCAGTTTTACGACAGGGGGCGACGAGCAGTACTTC.